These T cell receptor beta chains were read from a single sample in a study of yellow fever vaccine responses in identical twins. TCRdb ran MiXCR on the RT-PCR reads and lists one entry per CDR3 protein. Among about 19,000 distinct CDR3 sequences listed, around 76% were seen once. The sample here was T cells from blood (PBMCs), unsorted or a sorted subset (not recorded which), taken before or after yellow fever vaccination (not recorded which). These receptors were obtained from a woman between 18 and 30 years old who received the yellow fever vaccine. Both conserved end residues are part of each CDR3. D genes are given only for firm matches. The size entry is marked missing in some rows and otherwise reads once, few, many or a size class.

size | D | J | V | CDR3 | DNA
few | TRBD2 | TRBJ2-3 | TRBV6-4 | CASSDSSERGGTDTQYF | TGTGCCAGCAGTGACTCTTCTGAGCGGGGGGGCACAGATACGCAGTATTTT
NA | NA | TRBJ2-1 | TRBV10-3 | CAIAPSSTSNNEQFF | TGTGCCATCGCTCCCTCTAGTACCTCTAACAATGAGCAGTTCTTC
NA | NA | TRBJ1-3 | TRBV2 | CASSNGQSSGNTIYF | TGTGCCAGCAGCAACGGACAGAGCTCTGGAAACACCATATATTTT
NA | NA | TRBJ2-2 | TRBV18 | CASSSTDSYSNTGELFF | TGTGCCAGCTCAAGCACGGACAGTTACTCGAACACCGGGGAGCTGTTTTTT
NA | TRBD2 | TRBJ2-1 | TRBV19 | CASSIRSGSSYNEQFF | TGTGCCAGTAGTATTAGAAGCGGGAGCTCCTACAATGAGCAGTTCTTC
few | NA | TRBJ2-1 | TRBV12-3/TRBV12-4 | CASSLAGGYNEQFF | TGTGCCAGCAGTTTAGCGGGAGGCTACAATGAGCAGTTCTTC
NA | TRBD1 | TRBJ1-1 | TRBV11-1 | CASSLGAGGMSGTEAFF | TGTGCCAGCAGCTTAGGGGCAGGGGGGATGTCGGGGACTGAAGCTTTCTTT
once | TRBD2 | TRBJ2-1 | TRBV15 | CATSATGLASSYNEQFF | TGTGCCACCAGCGCAACGGGACTAGCGTCCTCCTACAATGAGCAGTTCTTC
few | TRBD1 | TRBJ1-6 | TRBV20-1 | CSARRDSNSPLHF | TGCAGTGCTAGAAGGGACAGCAATTCACCCCTCCACTTT
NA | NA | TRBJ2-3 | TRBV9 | CASSPRASTRADTQYF | TGTGCCAGCAGCCCCAGGGCCTCCACCAGAGCAGATACGCAGTATTTT
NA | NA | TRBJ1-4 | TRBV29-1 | CSALRGTTNEKLFF | TGCAGCGCCCTCCGGGGCACAACTAATGAAAAACTGTTTTTT
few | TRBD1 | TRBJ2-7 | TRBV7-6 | CASSHRLTGHYEQYF | TGTGCCAGCAGCCACCGATTGACAGGGCACTACGAGCAGTACTTC
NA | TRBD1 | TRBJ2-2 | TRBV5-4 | CASSPDRGLNTGELFF | TGTGCCAGCAGTCCTGACAGGGGGCTTAACACCGGGGAGCTGTTTTTT
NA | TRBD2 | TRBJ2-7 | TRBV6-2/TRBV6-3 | CASTDGLAGSYEQYF | TGTGCCAGCACGGACGGACTAGCCGGCTCCTACGAGCAGTACTTC
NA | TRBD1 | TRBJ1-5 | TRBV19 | CASSTTGTGNQPQHF | TGTGCCAGTAGTACTACCGGGACAGGGAATCAGCCCCAGCATTTT
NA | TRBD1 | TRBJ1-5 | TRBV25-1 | CASSQTTGGENQPQHF | TGTGCCAGCAGTCAAACCACAGGGGGCGAAAATCAGCCCCAGCATTTT
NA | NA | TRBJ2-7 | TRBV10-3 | CAISAKGEQYF | TGTGCCATCAGTGCGAAGGGCGAGCAGTACTTC
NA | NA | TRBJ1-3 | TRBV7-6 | CASGGVTGNTIYF | TGTGCCAGCGGTGGGGTGACTGGAAACACCATATATTTT
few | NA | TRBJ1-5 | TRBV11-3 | CASRDSVGNQPQHF | TGTGCCAGCAGGGACAGTGTGGGCAATCAGCCCCAGCATTTT
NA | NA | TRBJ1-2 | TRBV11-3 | CASSTGGNYGYTF | TGTGCCAGCAGCACCGGCGGTAACTATGGCTACACCTTC
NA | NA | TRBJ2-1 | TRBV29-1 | CSVGAWRQNNEQFF | TGCAGCGTGGGAGCGTGGAGGCAAAACAATGAGCAGTTCTTC
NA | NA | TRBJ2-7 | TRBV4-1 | CASSQVVQGLSYEQYF | TGCGCCAGCAGCCAAGTGGTCCAGGGCCTCTCCTACGAGCAGTACTTC
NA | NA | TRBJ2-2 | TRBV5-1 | CASSFPGSTGELFF | TGCGCCAGCAGCTTTCCCGGGAGCACCGGGGAGCTGTTTTTT
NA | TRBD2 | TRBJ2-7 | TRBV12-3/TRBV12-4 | CATSKGDYEQYF | TGTGCGACTAGCAAAGGGGACTACGAGCAGTACTTC
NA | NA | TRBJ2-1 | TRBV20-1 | CSARDLLYNEQFF | TGCAGTGCTAGAGATTTACTCTACAATGAGCAGTTCTTC